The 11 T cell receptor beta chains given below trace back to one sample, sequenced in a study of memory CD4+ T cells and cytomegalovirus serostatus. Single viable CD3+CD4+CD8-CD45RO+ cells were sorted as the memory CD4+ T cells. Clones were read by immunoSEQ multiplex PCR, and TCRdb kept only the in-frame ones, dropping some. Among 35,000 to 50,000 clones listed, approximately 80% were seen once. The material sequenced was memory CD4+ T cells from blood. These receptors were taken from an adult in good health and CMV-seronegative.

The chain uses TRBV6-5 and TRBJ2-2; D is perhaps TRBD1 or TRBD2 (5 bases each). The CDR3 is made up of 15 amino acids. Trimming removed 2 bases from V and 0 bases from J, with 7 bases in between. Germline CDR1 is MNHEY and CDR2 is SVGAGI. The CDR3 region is CASSYGDANTGELFF. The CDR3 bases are TGTGCCAGCAGTTACGGGGACGCGAACACCGGGGAGCTGTTTTTT.

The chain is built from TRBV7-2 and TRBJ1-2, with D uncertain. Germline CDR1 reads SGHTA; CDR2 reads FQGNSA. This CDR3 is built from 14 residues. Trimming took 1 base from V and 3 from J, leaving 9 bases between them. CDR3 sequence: CASSLGGPDYGYTF. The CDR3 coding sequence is TGTGCCAGCAGCTTAGGAGGGCCAGACTATGGCTACACCTTC. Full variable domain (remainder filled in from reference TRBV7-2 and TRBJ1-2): GAGVSQSPSNKVTEKGKDVELRCDPISGHTALYWYRQSLGQGLEFLIYFQGNSAPDKSGLPSDRFSAERTGGSVSTLTIQRTQQEDSAVYLCASSLGGPDYGYTFGSGTRLTVV.

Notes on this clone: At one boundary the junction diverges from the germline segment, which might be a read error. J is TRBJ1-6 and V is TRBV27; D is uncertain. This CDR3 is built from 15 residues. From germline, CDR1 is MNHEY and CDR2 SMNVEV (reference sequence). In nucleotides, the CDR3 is TGTGCCAGCAGTTTTGAGGGCCCCTACAATTCACCCCTCCACTTT. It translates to CASSFEGPYNSPLHF.

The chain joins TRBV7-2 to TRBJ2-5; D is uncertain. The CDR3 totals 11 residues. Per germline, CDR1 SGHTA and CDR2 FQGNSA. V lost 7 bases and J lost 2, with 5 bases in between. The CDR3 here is CASNLQETQYF. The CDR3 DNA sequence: TGTGCCAGCAACCTTCAAGAGACCCAGTACTTC.

The CDR3 coding sequence is TGTGCCAGCAGCACACAATCGGGACTAGCGGGCGACAATGAGCAGTTCTTC. Residues: CASSTQSGLAGDNEQFF. The rearrangement uses TRBV7-2 and TRBJ2-1; 12 bases are a match to TRBD2. Germline V gene data show CDR1 as SGHTA and CDR2 as FQGNSA. V lost 5 bases to trimming and J lost 5 bases; unmatched junction nucleotides: 10. The length of the CDR3 is 17 residues.

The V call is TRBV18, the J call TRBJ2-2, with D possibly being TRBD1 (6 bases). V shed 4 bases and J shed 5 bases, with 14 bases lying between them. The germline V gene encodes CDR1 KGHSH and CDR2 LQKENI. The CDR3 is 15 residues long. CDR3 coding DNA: TGTGCCAGCTCACTCCGGACAGCGGCGACCGGGGAGCTGTTTTTT. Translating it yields CASSLRTAATGELFF.

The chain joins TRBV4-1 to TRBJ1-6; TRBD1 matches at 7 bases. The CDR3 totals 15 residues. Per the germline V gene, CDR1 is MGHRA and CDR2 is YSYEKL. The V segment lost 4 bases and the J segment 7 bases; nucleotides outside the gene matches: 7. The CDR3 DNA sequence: TGCGCCAGCAGCCGAGACAGGGATGCCAATTCACCCCTCCACTTT. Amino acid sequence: CASSRDRDANSPLHF.

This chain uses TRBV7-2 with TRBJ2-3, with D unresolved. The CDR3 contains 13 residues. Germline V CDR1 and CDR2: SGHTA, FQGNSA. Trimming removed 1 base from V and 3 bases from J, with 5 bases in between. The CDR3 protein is CASSLDRTDTQYF. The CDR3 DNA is TGTGCCAGCAGCTTAGATAGGACAGATACGCAGTATTTT.

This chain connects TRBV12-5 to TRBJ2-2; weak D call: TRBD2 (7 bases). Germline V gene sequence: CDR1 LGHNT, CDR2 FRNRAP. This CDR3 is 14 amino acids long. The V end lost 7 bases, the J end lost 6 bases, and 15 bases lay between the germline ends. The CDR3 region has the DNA TGTGCTAGTGCCGGGGGGCTTGACTCCGGGGAGCTGTTTTTT. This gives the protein CASAGGLDSGELFF.

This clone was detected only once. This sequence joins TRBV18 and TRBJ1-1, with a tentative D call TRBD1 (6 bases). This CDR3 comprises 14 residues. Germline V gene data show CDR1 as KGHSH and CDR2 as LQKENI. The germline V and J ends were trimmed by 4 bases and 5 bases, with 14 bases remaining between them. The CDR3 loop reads CASSRGAQGTEAFF. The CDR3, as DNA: TGTGCCAGCTCACGGGGGGCGCAGGGAACTGAAGCTTTCTTT.

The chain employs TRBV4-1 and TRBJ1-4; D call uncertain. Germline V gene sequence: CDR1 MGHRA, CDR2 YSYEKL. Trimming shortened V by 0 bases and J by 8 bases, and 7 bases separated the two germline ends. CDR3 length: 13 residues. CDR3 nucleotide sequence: TGCGCCAGCAGCCAAGATCGGAGGGAAAAACTGTTTTTT. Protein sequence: CASSQDRREKLFF.